These 7 T cell receptor beta chains originate from one sample sequenced in a study of OX40 agonist ivuxolimab in advanced cancers. Clones were sequenced by immunoSEQ multiplex PCR, and TCRdb holds only the in-frame ones, with some missing. The data contain approximately 92,000 clones, approximately 94% of them singletons. The material sequenced was CD4+ or CD8+ T cells sorted from blood, taken in a trial of the OX40 agonist ivuxolimab. These receptor sequences come from an adult with an advanced solid tumor such as melanoma, head and neck, liver or kidney cancer.

The chain combines TRBV7-9 with TRBJ2-3; D gene ambiguous. Germline V CDR1 and CDR2: SEHNR, FQNEAQ (reference sequence). CDR3 length equals 13 residues. With 1 base removed from V and 8 bases from J, the gap between germline ends came to 10 bases. The CDR3 DNA is TGTGCCAGCAGCTTAGGTGATTGGGCTACGCAGTATTTT. Translating it yields CASSLGDWATQYF.

Here the CDR3 DNA reads TGTGCCAGCAGCCTCAGGTTGAGTTTGAACACTGAAGCTTTCTTT. Protein product: CASSLRLSLNTEAFF. The rearrangement joins TRBV28 to TRBJ1-1; D is undetermined. The CDR3 consists of 15 residues. Germline V gene data show CDR1 as MDHEN and CDR2 as SYDVKM. V was cut by 6 bases and J by 0 bases, with 14 bases left in between.

The chain carries TRBV4-1 and TRBJ2-4, with D possibly matching TRBD1 (6 bases). Germline V lookup: CDR1 MGHRA, CDR2 YSYEKL. The CDR3 is 15 residues long. The V gene lost 2 bases and the J gene lost 2 bases, with 10 bases spanning the gap. In DNA form, the CDR3 reads TGCGCCAGCAGCCAATCAGGGGAGTCCAAAAACATTCAGTACTTC. This encodes CASSQSGESKNIQYF.

This chain links TRBV5-3 with TRBJ2-5; 9 nucleotides agree with TRBD2. The end of the DNA fits TRBJ2-7 better, so the J call may be wrong. TRBV5-3 is an ORF, and what it does is uncertain. This CDR3 contains 15 residues. CDR3 coding DNA: TGTGCCAGAAGCTGGGAGGGACTAGCAAGCTACGAGCAGTACTTC. It translates to CARSWEGLASYEQYF.

This chain joins TRBV28 and TRBJ2-7, with D tentatively TRBD2 (7 bases). CDR1 and CDR2 from the germline V gene are MDHEN and SYDVKM. V was cut by 4 bases and J by 3 bases, with 16 bases left in between. CDR3 length: 15 amino acids. The CDR3 nucleotides read TGTGCCAGCAGTTCCCCGGGGGGCTCTTTCTACGAGCAGTACTTC. Amino acid sequence: CASSSPGGSFYEQYF.

The chain joins TRBV7-8 to TRBJ2-7, with 7 bases that match TRBD2. CDR1 SGHVS and CDR2 FQNEAQ come from the germline V gene. This CDR3 is built from 15 residues. V dropped 4 bases and J dropped 2; count of bases not matched to a gene: 8. CDR3 in amino acids: CASSSTSAGTYEQYF. CDR3 coding DNA: TGTGCCAGCAGCTCAACTAGCGCCGGGACCTACGAGCAGTACTTC.

Comment on this clone: Other DNA sequences in this sample translate to the same CDR3. The genes are TRBV7-9 and TRBJ1-1, with TRBD1 identical over 8 bases. Losses at the gene ends were 5 bases for V and 1 base for J; bases not matched to a gene: 6. This CDR3 region has 15 residues. Germline CDR1 SEHNR, CDR2 FQNEAQ (reference sequence). CDR3 residues: CASSLVGTGNTEAFF. In DNA form, the CDR3 reads TGTGCCAGCAGCCTCGTAGGGACAGGGAACACTGAAGCTTTCTTT.